The rows below give T cell receptor beta chains drawn from one sample of a study of OX40 agonist ivuxolimab in advanced cancers. TCRdb's copy holds only in-frame clones and misses some; the assay was immunoSEQ multiplex PCR. The sample has roughly 70,000 clones; roughly 83% are singletons. Specimen: CD4+ or CD8+ T cells sorted from blood, collected in a trial of the OX40 agonist ivuxolimab. The receptors come from an adult with an advanced solid tumor such as melanoma, head and neck, liver or kidney cancer. CDR3s include the opening cysteine and the closing phenylalanine or tryptophan. A D gene is named only where the DNA matches it firmly. The listing skips clone size in some rows; elsewhere it reads once, few, many or a size class.

J: TRBJ2-1
size: NA
D: TRBD1
V: TRBV28
CDR3: CASSSGTGEGNEQFF
DNA: TGTGCCAGCAGTTCCGGGACAGGGGAGGGCAATGAGCAGTTCTTC

J: TRBJ2-5
size: NA
D: NA
V: TRBV7-8
CDR3: CASSPVQETQYF
DNA: TGTGCCAGCAGCCCTGTCCAAGAGACCCAGTACTTC

J: TRBJ1-1
size: NA
D: NA
V: TRBV6-5
CDR3: CASSQLGRSNTEAFF
DNA: TGTGCCAGCAGCCAGTTGGGGCGATCGAACACTGAAGCTTTCTTT

J: TRBJ2-7
size: NA
D: TRBD2
V: TRBV5-4
CDR3: CASSPGLAGYSYEQYF
DNA: TGTGCCAGCAGCCCGGGACTAGCGGGGTACTCCTACGAGCAGTACTTC

J: TRBJ2-1
size: once
D: NA
V: TRBV5-4
CDR3: CASSFAIKRASSYNEQFF
DNA: TGTGCCAGCAGCTTCGCCATTAAGCGGGCGAGCTCCTACAATGAGCAGTTCTTC

J: TRBJ2-1
size: few
D: NA
V: TRBV11-1
CDR3: CASSLVWGNEQFF
DNA: TGTGCCAGCAGCTTAGTCTGGGGCAATGAGCAGTTCTTC

J: TRBJ2-2
size: NA
D: NA
V: TRBV7-9
CDR3: CASSLASRVRPGELFF
DNA: TGTGCCAGCAGCTTAGCGTCGCGGGTTCGACCCGGGGAGCTGTTTTTT

J: TRBJ2-3
size: NA
D: NA
V: TRBV2
CDR3: CASKSSSTDTQYF
DNA: TGTGCCAGCAAGTCTTCTAGCACAGATACGCAGTATTTT

J: TRBJ1-2
size: once
D: TRBD1
V: TRBV6-5
CDR3: CASSTRDRAAGYTF
DNA: TGTGCCAGCAGTACCCGGGACAGGGCTGCTGGCTACACCTTC

J: TRBJ1-5
size: NA
D: TRBD1
V: TRBV5-4
CDR3: CASSQGQGNQPQHF
DNA: TGTGCCAGCAGCCAGGGACAGGGCAATCAGCCCCAGCATTTT

J: TRBJ2-7
size: NA
D: TRBD1
V: TRBV28
CDR3: CASSPNRGWDEQYF
DNA: TGTGCCAGCAGCCCAAACAGGGGTTGGGACGAGCAGTACTTC

J: TRBJ1-3
size: NA
D: TRBD1
V: TRBV4-2
CDR3: CASSQVGTGVGNTIYF
DNA: TGTGCCAGCAGCCAAGTGGGGACAGGGGTCGGAAACACCATATATTTT

J: TRBJ1-3
size: NA
D: TRBD1
V: TRBV7-2
CDR3: CASSRTGVRSGSGNTIYF
DNA: TGTGCCAGCAGCCGGACAGGGGTCCGGAGCGGTTCTGGAAACACCATATATTTT

J: TRBJ1-3
size: few
D: TRBD1
V: TRBV30
CDR3: CAWTKGAQAGNTIYF
DNA: TGTGCCTGGACCAAGGGGGCCCAAGCGGGAAACACCATATATTTT

J: TRBJ2-7
size: NA
D: TRBD1
V: TRBV6-5
CDR3: CASTAGGTYEQYF
DNA: TGTGCCAGCACGGCAGGGGGAACTTACGAGCAGTACTTC

J: TRBJ2-7
size: NA
D: NA
V: TRBV9
CDR3: CASSVGSVPYEQYF
DNA: TGTGCCAGCAGCGTAGGCAGTGTCCCCTACGAGCAGTACTTC

J: TRBJ2-7
size: NA
D: NA
V: TRBV18
CDR3: CASSPEGSEQYF
DNA: TGTGCCAGCTCACCGGAAGGGTCCGAGCAGTACTTC

J: TRBJ1-2
size: NA
D: TRBD1
V: TRBV30
CDR3: CAWRGQGAFYGYTF
DNA: TGTGCCTGGAGGGGGCAGGGGGCTTTCTATGGCTACACCTTC

J: TRBJ1-2
size: few
D: NA
V: TRBV7-9
CDR3: CASSFSEINYGYTF
DNA: TGTGCCAGCAGCTTTTCGGAAATTAACTATGGCTACACCTTC

J: TRBJ1-1
size: few
D: NA
V: TRBV7-2
CDR3: CASRTTGGGEAFF
DNA: TGTGCCAGCAGGACCACAGGCGGCGGTGAAGCTTTCTTT

J: TRBJ2-7
size: NA
D: NA
V: TRBV23-1
CDR3: CASSQCARNYEQYF
DNA: TGCGCCAGCAGTCAATGTGCCAGGAATTACGAGCAGTACTTC

J: TRBJ1-1
size: few
D: NA
V: TRBV7-3
CDR3: CASSLFWNTEAFF
DNA: TGTGCCAGCAGCTTGTTCTGGAACACTGAAGCTTTCTTT

J: TRBJ1-1
size: NA
D: TRBD1
V: TRBV7-9
CDR3: CASSLTGGATEAFF
DNA: TGTGCCAGCAGCTTAACAGGGGGCGCCACTGAAGCTTTCTTT

J: TRBJ2-3
size: NA
D: NA
V: TRBV2
CDR3: CASSGTRIGTDTQYF
DNA: TGTGCCAGCAGTGGAACACGTATTGGCACAGATACGCAGTATTTT

J: TRBJ2-1
size: NA
D: NA
V: TRBV6-5
CDR3: CASSTYYNEQFF
DNA: TGTGCCAGCAGTACGTATTACAATGAGCAGTTCTTC

J: TRBJ2-2
size: NA
D: NA
V: TRBV4-2
CDR3: CASSLTGTDTGELFF
DNA: TGTGCCAGCAGCCTAACCGGGACGGACACCGGGGAGCTGTTTTTT

J: TRBJ2-7
size: once
D: TRBD1
V: TRBV4-3
CDR3: CASSGGQGGSYEQYF
DNA: TGCGCCAGCAGCGGCGGACAGGGTGGTTCCTACGAGCAGTACTTC

J: TRBJ2-1
size: NA
D: TRBD2
V: TRBV7-6
CDR3: CASSLAAAGEEFF
DNA: TGTGCCAGCAGCTTAGCCGCGGCGGGAGAGGAGTTCTTC

J: TRBJ1-5
size: NA
D: NA
V: TRBV28
CDR3: CAGKAGGQGQPQHF
DNA: TGTGCCGGCAAAGCGGGGGGTCAGGGGCAGCCCCAGCATTTT

J: TRBJ1-1
size: NA
D: TRBD1
V: TRBV5-6
CDR3: CASSDRDREAFF
DNA: TGTGCCAGCAGCGACCGGGACAGGGAAGCTTTCTTT

J: TRBJ2-3
size: NA
D: NA
V: TRBV28
CDR3: CASSLGRSTDTQYF
DNA: TGTGCCAGCAGTTTAGGACGGAGCACAGATACGCAGTATTTT

J: TRBJ1-2
size: NA
D: NA
V: TRBV28
CDR3: CASGGAGVKDYGYTF
DNA: TGTGCCAGCGGGGGGGCAGGAGTTAAGGACTATGGCTACACCTTC

J: TRBJ2-3
size: once
D: NA
V: TRBV7-2
CDR3: CASSLVSLRDTQYF
DNA: TGTGCCAGCAGCTTAGTGTCCCTCAGGGATACGCAGTATTTT

J: TRBJ1-5
size: NA
D: NA
V: TRBV18
CDR3: CASSSDSPNQPQHF
DNA: TGTGCCAGCTCGTCTGACAGCCCCAATCAGCCCCAGCATTTT

J: TRBJ2-7
size: few
D: NA
V: TRBV5-4
CDR3: CASSPPGSAYEQYF
DNA: TGTGCCAGCAGCCCCCCGGGCTCCGCCTACGAGCAGTACTTC

J: TRBJ2-7
size: NA
D: NA
V: TRBV30
CDR3: CAWNPLGPPPYEQYF
DNA: TGTGCCTGGAACCCATTGGGGCCGCCGCCCTACGAGCAGTACTTC

J: TRBJ1-2
size: NA
D: NA
V: TRBV11-2
CDR3: CASSPADGYGYTF
DNA: TGTGCCAGCAGCCCCGCGGACGGATATGGCTACACCTTC

J: TRBJ2-7
size: NA
D: NA
V: TRBV11-3
CDR3: CASSPGGTSYEQYF
DNA: TGTGCCAGCAGCCCAGGAGGGACTTCCTACGAGCAGTACTTC

J: TRBJ2-1
size: few
D: TRBD2
V: TRBV5-1
CDR3: CASSFGGLGLAGIVNEQFF
DNA: TGCGCCAGCAGCTTTGGGGGACTAGGACTAGCGGGAATTGTAAATGAGCAGTTCTTC

J: TRBJ1-5
size: NA
D: TRBD1
V: TRBV7-8
CDR3: CASSLNRGPSQPQHF
DNA: TGTGCCAGCAGCTTAAATAGGGGGCCGTCACAGCCCCAGCATTTT

J: TRBJ2-1
size: NA
D: NA
V: TRBV10-3
CDR3: CAISDYDSSYNEQFF
DNA: TGTGCCATCAGTGACTACGACAGCTCCTACAATGAGCAGTTCTTC

J: TRBJ2-7
size: NA
D: TRBD1
V: TRBV4-1
CDR3: CASSQNPGTGGYEQYF
DNA: TGCGCCAGCAGCCAAAACCCCGGGACAGGGGGGTACGAGCAGTACTTC

J: TRBJ1-1
size: NA
D: NA
V: TRBV7-9
CDR3: CASSLLTPSNTEAFF
DNA: TGTGCCAGCAGCTTACTTACGCCGTCGAACACTGAAGCTTTCTTT

J: TRBJ2-7
size: NA
D: TRBD2
V: TRBV9
CDR3: CASSPGTSGYEQYF
DNA: TGTGCCAGCAGCCCCGGGACTAGCGGATACGAGCAGTACTTC

J: TRBJ1-3
size: NA
D: NA
V: TRBV7-9
CDR3: CASSSRTRIGNTIYF
DNA: TGTGCCAGCAGCTCTAGAACCCGAATTGGAAACACCATATATTTT

J: TRBJ1-6
size: NA
D: NA
V: TRBV30
CDR3: CAWTLGNSRNSPLHF
DNA: TGTGCCTGGACGCTAGGGAACAGTCGTAATTCACCCCTCCACTTT

J: TRBJ2-5
size: NA
D: NA
V: TRBV4-3
CDR3: CASSLSARQAGETQYF
DNA: TGCGCCAGCAGCCTAAGCGCCAGGCAGGCGGGGGAGACCCAGTACTTC

J: TRBJ1-5
size: NA
D: NA
V: TRBV4-1
CDR3: CASSQDNNYQPQHF
DNA: TGCGCCAGCAGCCAAGATAACAATTATCAGCCCCAGCATTTT

J: TRBJ2-6
size: NA
D: NA
V: TRBV7-2
CDR3: CASSADGSGANVLTF
DNA: TGTGCCAGCAGCGCGGACGGCTCTGGGGCCAACGTCCTGACTTTC

J: TRBJ2-7
size: few
D: TRBD1
V: TRBV11-2
CDR3: CASSLKIQGVDEQYF
DNA: TGTGCCAGCAGCTTAAAGATACAGGGGGTGGACGAGCAGTACTTC